A single sample gave rise to the 5 T cell receptor beta chains below, sequenced in a study of tumor-infiltrating lymphocytes in primary liver carcinoma. Blood RNA came from unsorted whole blood; germline DNA was also extracted. Using a constant-region primer together with ProtoScript II reverse transcriptase, TCR beta cDNA was made from about 490 ng of total RNA. Sequencing libraries for TCR beta derived from three nested multiplex PCR rounds that used slightly modified ARM-PCR. TRBV1-TRBV30 forward primers paired with a C-beta reverse primer drove the first two PCR rounds, roughly 9 cycles each. Using its own MiXCR run on the multiplex PCR reads, TCRdb lists one record per CDR3 protein. The top ten hold around three quarters of the sample, which has 150,000 to 200,000 distinct CDR3 sequences, about 55% seen once. The sample was peripheral blood. The receptors shown here come from a man in his forties with primary liver carcinoma and hepatitis B virus infection.

This chain uses TRBV7-8 with TRBJ2-1, with 10 positions matching TRBD1. CDR1 SGHVS and CDR2 FQNEAQ come from the germline V gene. This CDR3 is 16 amino acids long. V was clipped by 2 bases and J by 7 bases; unmatched bases: 8. CDR3 loop: CASSLMGQGFGNEQFF. CDR3 nucleotide sequence: TGTGCCAGCAGCTTAATGGGACAGGGGTTCGGAAATGAGCAGTTCTTC. Full variable domain (rest looked up from reference TRBV7-8 and TRBJ2-1): GAGVSQSPRYKVAKRGQDVALRCDPISGHVSLFWYQQALGQGPEFLTYFQNEAQLDKSGLPSDRFFAERPEGSVSTLKIQRTQQEDSAVYLCASSLMGQGFGNEQFFGPGTRLTVL.

The chain is built from TRBV11-2 and TRBJ2-3, with TRBD1 identical over 9 bases. The CDR3 consists of 15 residues. The germline CDR1 and CDR2 sequences are SGHAT and FQNNGV. V was pared by 3 bases and J by 1 base, with 2 bases of the junction left unmatched. The CDR3 region has the DNA TGTGCCAGCAGCTTTCGGACAGGGGGCACAGATACGCAGTATTTT. Its protein is CASSFRTGGTDTQYF. Looking up the rest from reference TRBV11-2 and TRBJ2-3 gives the full variable domain: EAGVAQSPRYKIIEKRQSVAFWCNPISGHATLYWYQQILGQGPKLLIQFQNNGVVDDSQLPKDRFSAERLKGVDSTLKIQPAKLEDSAVYLCASSFRTGGTDTQYFGPGTRLTVL.

The chain is built from TRBV6-1 and TRBJ2-7; 10 bases map to TRBD1. This CDR3 is built from 15 residues. CDR1 MNHNS and CDR2 SASEGT come from the germline V gene. J was trimmed by 4 bases and V by 6 bases; bases with no gene match: 9. The CDR3 loop reads CASSERTGGGYEQYF. In DNA form, the CDR3 reads TGTGCCAGCAGCGAGCGGACAGGGGGTGGATACGAGCAGTACTTC.

The genes are TRBV5-1 and TRBJ2-1, with 8 bases identical to TRBD1. The germline V gene encodes CDR1 SGHRS and CDR2 YFSETQ. The CDR3 is 15 amino acids. The V gene end was trimmed by 7 bases and the J gene end by 0 bases; junction bases not matched to a gene: 6. CDR3 DNA: TGCGCCAGCGGCGGACAGGGCACCTCCTACAATGAGCAGTTCTTC. Amino acid sequence: CASGGQGTSYNEQFF.

This clonotype was detected many times. The chain uses TRBV11-2 and TRBJ2-1; D is unclear. The V end was cut by 1 base, the J end by 4 bases, with 5 bases between. This CDR3 contains 13 residues. CDR1 and CDR2 from the germline V gene are SGHAT and FQNNGV. The CDR3 DNA sequence: TGTGCCAGCAGCTTAGCTCTTTACAATGAGCAGTTCTTC. Translated, it gives CASSLALYNEQFF.